This T cell receptor beta chain stems from a study of blood T cell repertoires in COVID-19. As originally analysed: Nucleated cell counts were estimated from reference gene primer amplification. The repertoire was sequenced with immunoSEQ multiplex PCR; TCRdb's copy has only in-frame clones and lacks some. That table is the source of V, J and clone size, and D and trimming were worked out from the DNA. This table holds around 140,000 clones, about 87% found once. J was trimmed by 10 bases and V by 4 bases; bases with no gene match: 12. There are 15 residues in the CDR3. Germline V lookup: CDR1 SGHAT, CDR2 FQNNGV.

Sequences were obtained from peripheral blood. The chain employs TRBV11-2 and TRBJ1-4; 7 bases are shared with TRBD1. The TCR sequence derives from a man aged 50-60 years who had recovered from COVID-19. This chain's CDR3 is CASSSGQADFGKLFF. In DNA, the CDR3 is TGTGCCAGCAGCTCAGGACAGGCGGATTTCGGAAAACTGTTTTTT.